This T cell receptor (beta chain) derives from a study of shared clonotypes between healthy human individuals. V lost 0 bases and J lost 4, with 10 bases in between. CDR1 and CDR2 (germline): SGHRS, YFSETQ. This CDR3 is built from 14 residues. Memory CD4+ cells were the fraction left after CD45RA+ naive selection. Worth noting for this clone: The antigen remains unidentified.

Study-wide findings and caveats: Larger estimated richness was generally recorded for naive subsets relative to memory subsets. A few donors had 5% to 6.5% of their naive CD4 clonotypes in common.

Researchers divided each subset's genomic DNA evenly across several immunoSEQ plates. Profiling relied on immunoSEQ multiplex PCR, and the TCRdb table lists in-frame clones only, not all of them. The data show a few million clones, with 85% to 95% seen just once and 0.35% to 0.5% held by the top ten. Sequencing was carried out using naive CD4+ T cells from PBMCs. Subset in this sample: CD45RA+ positively selected. This receptor was obtained from a young man in good health. Some clones in this sample may be carry-over from other donors' samples. The J gene is TRBJ1-1, the V gene TRBV5-1, with D uncertain. This chain's CDR3 is CASSLENGGTEAFF. DNA for the CDR3: TGCGCCAGCAGCTTGGAAAACGGTGGCACTGAAGCTTTCTTT.